This passage covers 10 T cell receptor beta chains from one sample sequenced in a study of blood T cell repertoires in COVID-19. The method was immunoSEQ multiplex PCR; TCRdb's version includes in-frame clones alone and lacks a portion of them. The repertoire holds some 80,000 clones, with about nine tenths as singletons. Sample: peripheral blood. The origin of the receptors is a human donor in a cohort sampled during active COVID-19.

J is TRBJ1-2 and V is TRBV10-3; 8 bases agree with TRBD1. Losses at the gene ends were 0 bases for V and 4 bases for J; bases not matched to a gene: 4. Germline loops: CDR1 ENHRY, CDR2 SYGVKD. The CDR3 length is 15 residues. For the CDR3, the DNA is TGTGCCATCAGTGAGTCGACAGGGGTAGGCTATGGCTACACCTTC. Its protein is CAISESTGVGYGYTF.

This sequence joins TRBV4-3 and TRBJ2-7; 10 nucleotides agree with TRBD2. This CDR3 is built from 17 residues. The germline gives CDR1 LGHNA, CDR2 YSLEER. With V trimmed by 1 base and J by 1 base, 7 bases remained unmatched. The CDR3 reads CASSQGTLAGASYEQYF. CDR3 bases: TGCGCCAGCAGCCAAGGGACTCTAGCGGGGGCTTCCTACGAGCAGTACTTC.

The gene calls are TRBV19 and TRBJ2-4, with no clear D. The V gene's germline CDR1 is LNHDA and CDR2 SQIVND (reference sequence). The CDR3 is made up of 14 amino acids. Trimming removed 3 bases at V and 4 bases at J, with 10 bases between. The DNA for the CDR3 is TGTGCCAGTAGTATGTTACAGCTTAAAAACATTCAGTACTTC. Its protein is CASSMLQLKNIQYF. Drawing the rest from reference TRBV19 and TRBJ2-4, the complete variable domain is DGGITQSPKYLFRKEGQNVTLSCEQNLNHDAMYWYRQDPGQGLRLIYYSQIVNDFQKGDIAEGYSVSREKKESFPLTVTSAQKNPTAFYLCASSMLQLKNIQYFGAGTRLSVL.

The chain carries TRBV9 and TRBJ2-3; 8 positions match TRBD1. Germline V gives CDR1 SGDLS, CDR2 YYNGEE. The CDR3 covers 16 residues. V shed 3 bases, J shed 3 bases, and the junction held 9 bases outside the gene matches. CDR3: CASSARTGKGTDTQYF. The DNA for the CDR3 is TGTGCCAGCAGCGCGCGGACAGGGAAGGGGACAGATACGCAGTATTTT.

DNA of the CDR3: TGTGCCACCGGACTAGCGACCGGGGAGCTGTTTTTT. It translates to CATGLATGELFF. The chain carries TRBV2 and TRBJ2-2; TRBD2 aligns across 9 bases. There are 12 residues in the CDR3. The junction had 2 bases not matched to a gene; V was cut back by 10 bases and J by 5 bases. Germline V gene sequence: CDR1 SNHLY, CDR2 FYNNEI.

This chain links TRBV18 with TRBJ1-4; D is perhaps TRBD1 (5 bases). Germline V gene lookup returns CDR1 KGHSH and CDR2 LQKENI. Trimming stripped 3 bases from V and 4 bases from J, with 15 bases between. The CDR3 spans 16 residues. For the CDR3, the DNA is TGTGCCAGCTCACCGATTATGGGGGGAGATAATGAAAAACTGTTTTTT. Translating gives CASSPIMGGDNEKLFF.

This chain uses TRBV2 with TRBJ1-1; 7 bases are a match to TRBD1. CDR1 and CDR2 (germline): SNHLY, FYNNEI. V shed 7 bases and J 1 base; nucleotides not matched to a gene: 15. The CDR3 sequence is 17 residues long. The CDR3 sequence: CASKLQGSVVRNTEAFF. CDR3 nucleotide sequence: TGTGCCAGCAAACTACAGGGGTCCGTAGTCAGGAACACTGAAGCTTTCTTT.

CDR3 amino acids: CASSSLDRGLSYEQYF. The CDR3 bases are TGTGCCAGCAGCTCCTTAGACAGGGGTCTCTCCTACGAGCAGTACTTC. The chain couples TRBV7-9 to TRBJ2-7, with 8 bases fitting TRBD1. The J segment lost 0 bases and the V segment lost 4 bases, leaving 8 bases of the junction unmatched. The germline CDR1 and CDR2 sequences are SEHNR and FQNEAQ (reference sequence). The CDR3 length is 16 residues.

This chain uses TRBV10-2 with TRBJ2-1; no definite D call. The V and J ends lost 7 bases and 10 bases respectively, with 17 bases between them. The germline V gene has CDR1 WSHSY and CDR2 SAAADI. The CDR3 contains 13 residues. The CDR3 loop reads CASTRGPPPEQFF. The DNA of the CDR3 is TGCGCCAGCACCAGAGGCCCACCCCCGGAGCAGTTCTTC.

V and J are TRBV28 and TRBJ1-5; tentatively, D is TRBD1 (5 bases). Germline assignment: CDR1 MDHEN and CDR2 SYDVKM. V gave up 2 bases and J gave up 9 bases, with 8 bases separating them. This CDR3 contains 12 residues. The CDR3 region is CASSLGAGPQHF. CDR3 nucleotide sequence: TGTGCCAGCAGTTTAGGGGCAGGGCCCCAGCATTTT.